This entry lists 27 T cell receptor beta chains sequenced from one sample in a study of regulatory T cells in long-lasting Graves disease. The time point: newly diagnosed GD, antithyroid drugs for less than 3 months. Extracted PBMC RNA gave rise to the TCR library. The TCR beta library used iRepertoire HTBI primers with Arm-PCR amplification of CDR3. TCRdb redid the calling of the multiplex PCR reads with MiXCR, one entry per CDR3 protein. Of fewer than 550,000 distinct CDR3 sequences in the sample, 15% to 20% were seen once. In addition, the sample was reused for a study of T cells in Graves' hyperthyroidism and ophthalmopathy.

The sequencing here drew on peripheral blood mononuclear cells (PBMCs), taken at new diagnosis, from a patient treated with antithyroid drugs. These receptors were taken from a woman aged 18-35 years with Graves disease.

Concerning this clonotype itself: Only one base separates this from a far larger clonotype, so it likely reflects a read error. V gene TRBV11-2 combines with J gene TRBJ2-1; 10 bases line up with TRBD2. This CDR3 has 17 amino acids. The junction had 15 bases not matched to a gene; V was cut back by 3 bases and J by 10 bases. The V gene's germline CDR1 is SGHAT and CDR2 FQNNGV. This CDR3 reads CASSFPPGLAGVNEQFF. DNA of the CDR3: TGTGCCAGCAGCTTCCCCCCCGGGCTAGCGGGAGTGAACGAGCAGTTCTTC.

The chain combines TRBV7-8 with TRBJ2-7; D gene ambiguous. The CDR3 loop spans 14 amino acids. V gave up 8 bases and J gave up 3 bases, with 17 bases separating them. Germline values: CDR1 SGHVS, CDR2 FQNEAQ. CDR3 sequence (DNA): TGTGCCAGCGGGCCCGACGGCAGCCACTACGAGCAGTACTTC. Translation: CASGPDGSHYEQYF.

This clonotype was recorded only once. This sequence joins TRBV6-1 and TRBJ1-3, with no clear D. The CDR3 length is 15 residues. Trimming took 4 bases from V and 3 from J, leaving 13 bases between them. Germline CDR1 and CDR2: MNHNS and SASEGT. The CDR3 sequence is CASSGQLTFGNTIYF. The CDR3 DNA is TGTGCCAGCAGTGGCCAACTGACATTTGGAAACACCATATATTTT.

This clonotype came up a few times. The genes are TRBV28 and TRBJ2-1; D call uncertain. V was cut by 6 bases and J by 9 bases, with 12 bases left in between. The CDR3 has 12 residues. From germline, CDR1 is MDHEN and CDR2 SYDVKM. As DNA, the CDR3 is TGTGCCAGCAGCCGACCCCTAGGTGAGCAGTTCTTC. Its protein product is CASSRPLGEQFF. The variable domain in full, with the rest retrieved from reference TRBV28 and TRBJ2-1, is DVKVTQSSRYLVKRTGEKVFLECVQDMDHENMFWYRQDPGLGLRLIYFSYDVKMKEKGDIPEGYSVSREKKERFSLILESASTNQTSMYLCASSRPLGEQFFGPGTRLTVL.

The table lists this clonotype with a few counts. The genes are TRBV7-2 and TRBJ2-6, with TRBD1 as a possible D gene (5 bases). Germline lookup yields CDR1 SGHTA and CDR2 FQGNSA. The ends were cut back, 5 bases at V and 0 bases at J, with 17 bases in the middle. This CDR3 contains 18 residues. The DNA for the CDR3 is TGTGCCAGCAGCCCCGACAGCCAGACAGCCTCTGGGGCCAACGTCCTGACTTTC. It is translated as CASSPDSQTASGANVLTF.

At least ten counts were recorded for this clonotype. The chain is built from TRBV30 and TRBJ2-1, with TRBD2 identical over 7 bases. CDR1 is GTSNPN and CDR2 is SVGIG in the germline V gene (reference sequence). The CDR3 covers 17 residues. Trimming cost V 1 base and J 8 bases; bases outside gene matches: 17. CDR3 residues: CAWSAPGGNRKAHEQFF. The CDR3 DNA reads TGTGCCTGGAGTGCCCCCGGGGGGAACAGGAAGGCGCATGAGCAGTTCTTC.

The sample holds many counts of this clonotype. This chain joins TRBV2 and TRBJ2-1, with TRBD2 matching over 8 bases. Germline CDR1 is SNHLY and CDR2 is FYNNEI. V trimming: 7 bases; J trimming: 7 bases; junction bases outside the gene matches: 6. CDR3 size: 13 residues. The CDR3: CASTTRGGNEQFF. CDR3 nucleotides: TGTGCCAGCACAACCCGGGGGGGGAATGAGCAGTTCTTC. Drawing the rest from reference TRBV2 and TRBJ2-1, the complete variable domain is EPEVTQTPSHQVTQMGQEVILRCVPISNHLYFYWYRQILGQKVEFLVSFYNNEISEKSEIFDDQFSVERPDGSNFTLKIRSTKLEDSAMYFCASTTRGGNEQFFGPGTRLTVL.

Worth noting for this clonotype: This sequence may be a read error, since a much larger clone differs from it by one base. The CDR3 does not end in the conserved phenylalanine or tryptophan, so this is likely a read error. J is TRBJ2-7 and V is TRBV7-6, with D unclear. The CDR3 contains 15 residues. Trimming took off 6 bases at V and 0 bases at J, with 15 bases between the two ends. Germline V CDR1 and CDR2: SGHVS, FNYEAQ. CDR3 bases: TGTGCCAGCAGTTTGGGCGAGTTGAGCTCCTACGAGCAGTACTCC. Residues: CASSLGELSSYEQYS.

J is TRBJ2-7 and V is TRBV29-1, with TRBD1 matching 9 bases. Germline trimming cut 6 bases from V and 3 bases from J; bases unmatched to any gene: 9. Germline CDR1 is SQVTM and CDR2 is ANQGSEA. The CDR3 has 14 amino acids. The CDR3 sequence: CSVIPTGGGYEQYF. In nucleotides, the CDR3 is TGCAGCGTGATACCCACAGGGGGCGGCTACGAGCAGTACTTC.

V usage is TRBV28 and J usage is TRBJ2-7; TRBD1 matches 8 bases. The CDR3 consists of 15 residues. Germline CDR1 reads MDHEN; CDR2 reads SYDVKM. Trimming took 10 bases from V and 2 from J; bases not matched to a gene: 13. CDR3 nucleotides: TGTGCCACCATCCCCGTCGGGACAGGCACCTACGAGCAGTACTTC. Its protein is CATIPVGTGTYEQYF.

This clonotype was observed at least ten times. The chain uses TRBV7-2 and TRBJ2-1; 9 positions agree with TRBD2. CDR1 is SGHTA and CDR2 is FQGNSA in the germline V gene. This CDR3 has 16 amino acids. After removal of 6 bases from V and 0 bases from J, the junction contained 6 bases not matched to a gene. DNA of the CDR3: TGTGCCAGCAGACACCTAGCGGGAACCTCCTACAATGAGCAGTTCTTC. It specifies CASRHLAGTSYNEQFF.

Concerning this clonotype: This clone may be a read error of a much larger clone one base away. The CDR3 ends on some other residue instead of the conserved phenylalanine or tryptophan, so this is likely a read error. This chain links TRBV28 with TRBJ2-7; TRBD2 aligns across 8 bases. Germline trimming cut 2 bases from V and 9 bases from J; bases unmatched to any gene: 6. The CDR3 spans 13 residues. From germline, CDR1 is MDHEN and CDR2 SYDVKM. CDR3 DNA sequence: TGTGCCAGCAGTTTAACTCCGGGAGGGCGGCAGTACCTC. It codes for CASSLTPGGRQYL.

This clonotype was found many times. This sequence joins TRBV6-1 and TRBJ2-7; D gene ambiguous. Germline values: CDR1 MNHNS, CDR2 SASEGT. The CDR3 runs to 11 residues. Trimming took 10 bases from V and 1 from J, leaving 8 bases between them. CDR3 coding DNA: TGTGCCACTAGATCATCCTACGAGCAGTACTTC. Translating gives CATRSSYEQYF.

This clonotype showed up many times. V is TRBV7-9 and J is TRBJ2-1, with D perhaps TRBD2 (5 bases). Trimming shortened V by 4 bases and J by 8 bases, and 15 bases separated the two germline ends. The V gene's germline CDR1 is SEHNR and CDR2 FQNEAQ (reference sequence). This CDR3 is built from 14 residues. This chain's CDR3 is CASSSQVSRDEQFF. CDR3 coding DNA: TGTGCCAGCAGCTCCCAGGTATCGCGGGATGAGCAGTTCTTC. Filled out from reference TRBV7-9 and TRBJ2-1, the complete variable domain reads DTGVSQNPRHKITKRGQNVTFRCDPISEHNRLYWYRQTLGQGPEFLTYFQNEAQLEKSRLLSDRFSAERPKGSFSTLEIQRTEQGDSAMYLCASSSQVSRDEQFFGPGTRLTVL.

This clonotype was counted a few times. The chain recombines TRBV12-3 or TRBV12-4 with TRBJ2-1; tentatively, D is TRBD2 (6 bases). The length of the CDR3 is 15 residues. Trimming cost V 3 bases and J 7 bases, with 16 bases left between them. The CDR3 region is CASSLTGEYRNEQFF. CDR3 coding DNA: TGTGCCAGCAGTTTGACGGGAGAGTATAGGAATGAGCAGTTCTTC.

This chain connects TRBV20-1 to TRBJ2-1; TRBD1 matches 8 bases. Trimming removed 3 bases from V and 3 bases from J; junction bases left unmatched: 4. This CDR3 comprises 14 residues. Germline V gene data show CDR1 as DFQATT and CDR2 as SNEGSKA (reference sequence). Written as DNA, the CDR3 is TGCAGTGCTAGGCAGGGGGCGGACTACAATGAGCAGTTCTTC. Its translation: CSARQGADYNEQFF.

This clonotype showed up just a few times. The chain carries TRBV12-3 or TRBV12-4 and TRBJ1-1; D is undetermined. The V end lost 5 bases, the J end lost 0 bases, and 13 bases lay between the germline ends. CDR3 size: 15 residues. The CDR3 coding sequence is TGTGCCAGCAGTGCCGACGGCTTTTTGAACACTGAAGCTTTCTTT. This sequence encodes CASSADGFLNTEAFF.

The chain is built from TRBV27 and TRBJ2-2, with 8 positions matching TRBD2. With V trimmed by 3 bases and J by 8 bases, 5 bases remained unmatched. The CDR3 spans 14 residues. The germline CDR1 and CDR2 sequences are MNHEY and SMNVEV (reference sequence). This chain's CDR3 is CASSFAGTRGELFF. The DNA for the CDR3 is TGTGCCAGCAGTTTCGCCGGGACTAGAGGGGAGCTGTTTTTT.

A remark on this clonotype: The junction departs from the called germline gene at one end, perhaps through a read error. The CDR3 is CASSLGTVSYSEQFF. CDR3 in DNA: TGTGCCAGCAGTTTAGGGACGGTTTCCTACAGTGAGCAGTTCTTC. The chain employs TRBV12-3 or TRBV12-4 and TRBJ2-1, with D unclear. The CDR3 sequence is 15 residues long.

The rearrangement joins TRBV18 to TRBJ1-1; no firm D call. Germline lookup yields CDR1 KGHSH and CDR2 LQKENI. This CDR3 is built from 17 residues. Trimming removed 0 bases from V and 0 bases from J, with 14 bases in between. The chain's CDR3 is CASSPPNGFTMNTEAFF. The CDR3 bases are TGTGCCAGCTCACCACCAAATGGGTTCACCATGAACACTGAAGCTTTCTTT.

This clonotype was detected ten times or more. CDR3 coding DNA: TGTGCCAGCTTCTCTGGAAACACCATATATTTT. It translates to CASFSGNTIYF. The chain uses TRBV6-1 and TRBJ1-3; D call uncertain. Germline loops: CDR1 MNHNS, CDR2 SASEGT. The CDR3 contains 11 residues. Trimming removed 8 bases at V and 0 bases at J, with 2 bases between.

This clonotype was observed a few times. The rearrangement uses TRBV28 and TRBJ2-5; a weak D match, TRBD2 (5 bases). The V end lost 6 bases, the J end lost 1 base, and 9 bases lay between the germline ends. CDR3 size: 13 residues. Germline CDR1 MDHEN, CDR2 SYDVKM. CDR3 sequence (DNA): TGTGCCAGCAGAGACTATCCCCAAGAGACCCAGTACTTC. It translates to CASRDYPQETQYF.

This clonotype was seen a handful of times. The chain employs TRBV4-3 and TRBJ2-7; either TRBD1 or TRBD2 may fit D (5 bases each). The CDR3 has 15 residues. Trimming removed 0 bases from V and 2 bases from J, with 11 bases in between. CDR1 and CDR2 from the germline V gene are LGHNA and YSLEER. Written as DNA, the CDR3 is TGCGCCAGCAGCCAAGATCCGGGACGAGCCTACGAGCAGTACTTC. It translates to CASSQDPGRAYEQYF.

The chain has TRBV6-1 and TRBJ1-1, with TRBD1 as a possible D gene (6 bases). There are 13 residues in the CDR3. Germline V lookup: CDR1 MNHNS, CDR2 SASEGT. Trimming took 8 bases from V and 10 from J, leaving 20 bases between them. CDR3 amino acids: CASGRQDRRGAFF. CDR3 nucleotides: TGTGCCAGCGGTCGACAGGACCGACGGGGAGCTTTCTTT.

This clonotype was counted at least ten times. The V and J genes are TRBV12-3 or TRBV12-4 and TRBJ1-1; no definite D call. The V end lost 5 bases, the J end lost 10 bases, and 11 bases lay between the germline ends. The CDR3 has 11 residues. The CDR3 DNA follows: TGTGCCAGCAGTCGGACTGAGGGAGCTTTCTTT. Translation gives CASSRTEGAFF.

This clonotype occurred many times. The rearrangement joins TRBV20-1 to TRBJ1-1; 8 nucleotides agree with TRBD1. The V and J ends lost 6 bases and 7 bases, in that order; junction bases with no gene match: 7. The CDR3 loop spans 12 amino acids. Germline V gene data show CDR1 as DFQATT and CDR2 as SNEGSKA (reference sequence). As DNA, the CDR3 is TGCAGTGCCTCGGACAGGGTATTTGAAGCTTTCTTT. As protein: CSASDRVFEAFF.

This clonotype has at least ten counts. This chain joins TRBV28 and TRBJ1-1; D ambiguous. V was clipped by 3 bases and J by 0 bases, with 11 bases between them. The V gene's germline CDR1 is MDHEN and CDR2 SYDVKM. This CDR3 has 15 residues. Here the CDR3 DNA reads TGTGCCAGCAGTTTTGTCGAGTTCATGAACACTGAAGCTTTCTTT. Its protein is CASSFVEFMNTEAFF.